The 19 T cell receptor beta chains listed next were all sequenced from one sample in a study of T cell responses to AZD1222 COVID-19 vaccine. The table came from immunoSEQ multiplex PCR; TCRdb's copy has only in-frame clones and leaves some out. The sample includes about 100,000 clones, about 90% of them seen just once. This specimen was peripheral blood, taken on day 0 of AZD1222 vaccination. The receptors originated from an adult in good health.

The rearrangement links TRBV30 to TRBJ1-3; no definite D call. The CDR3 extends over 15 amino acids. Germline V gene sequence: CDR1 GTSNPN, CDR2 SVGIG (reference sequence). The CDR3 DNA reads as TGTGCTTTGGAGGTAGAGCCGAGCTCTGGAAACACCATATATTTT. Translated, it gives CALEVEPSSGNTIYF.

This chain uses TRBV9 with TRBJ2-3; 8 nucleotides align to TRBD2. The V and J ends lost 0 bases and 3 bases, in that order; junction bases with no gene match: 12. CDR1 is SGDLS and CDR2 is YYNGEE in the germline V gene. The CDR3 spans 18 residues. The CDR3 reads CASSVETGGSSGTDTQYF. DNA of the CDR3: TGTGCCAGCAGCGTAGAAACGGGAGGGTCCTCGGGGACAGATACGCAGTATTTT.

CDR3 in amino acids: CASSEEEGGGNQPQHF. The CDR3 nucleotides read TGTGCCAGCAGTGAAGAGGAGGGGGGTGGCAATCAGCCCCAGCATTTT. This chain uses TRBV6-1 with TRBJ1-5; D might be TRBD1 (6 bases). From germline, CDR1 is MNHNS and CDR2 SASEGT. The CDR3 runs 16 residues. V was trimmed by 1 base and J by 2 bases, leaving 12 bases between them.

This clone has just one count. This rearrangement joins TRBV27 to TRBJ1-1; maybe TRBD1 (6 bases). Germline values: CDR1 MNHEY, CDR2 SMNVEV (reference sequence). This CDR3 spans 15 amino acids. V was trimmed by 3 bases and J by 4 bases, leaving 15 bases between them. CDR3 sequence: CASSFSRGAATEAFF. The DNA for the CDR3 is TGTGCCAGCAGTTTCTCGCGGGGGGCAGCCACTGAAGCTTTCTTT.

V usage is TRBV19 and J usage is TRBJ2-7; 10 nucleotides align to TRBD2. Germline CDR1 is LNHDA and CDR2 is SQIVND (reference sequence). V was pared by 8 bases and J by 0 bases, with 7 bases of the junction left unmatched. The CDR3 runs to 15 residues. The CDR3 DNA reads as TGTGCCAGTCGCCCGGCTAGCGGGGGCTCCTACGAGCAGTACTTC. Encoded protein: CASRPASGGSYEQYF.

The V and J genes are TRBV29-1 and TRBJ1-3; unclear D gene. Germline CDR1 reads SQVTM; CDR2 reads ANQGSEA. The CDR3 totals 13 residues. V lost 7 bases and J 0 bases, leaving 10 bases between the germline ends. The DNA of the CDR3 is TGCAGCGCTGCGTCCGACTCTGGAAACACCATATATTTT. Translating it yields CSAASDSGNTIYF.

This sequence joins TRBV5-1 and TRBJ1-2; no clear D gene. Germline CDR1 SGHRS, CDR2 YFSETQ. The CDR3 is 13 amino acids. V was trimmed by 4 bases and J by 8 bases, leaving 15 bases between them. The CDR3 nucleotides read TGCGCCAGCAGCCCCGAAGGTCAGAAGGGCTACACCTTC. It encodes CASSPEGQKGYTF.

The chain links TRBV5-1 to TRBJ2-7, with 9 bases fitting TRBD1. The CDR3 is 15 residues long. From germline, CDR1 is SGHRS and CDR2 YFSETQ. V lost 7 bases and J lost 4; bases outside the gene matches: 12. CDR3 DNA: TGCGCCAGCTTGAAGGACAGGGGAGAACCGTACGAGCAGTACTTC. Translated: CASLKDRGEPYEQYF.

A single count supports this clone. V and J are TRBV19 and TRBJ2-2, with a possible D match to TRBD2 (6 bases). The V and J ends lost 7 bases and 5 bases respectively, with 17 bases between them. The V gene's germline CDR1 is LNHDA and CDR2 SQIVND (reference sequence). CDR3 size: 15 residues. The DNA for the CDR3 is TGTGCCAGTACCACTGCGGGGAGTGGTACCGGGGAGCTGTTTTTT. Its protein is CASTTAGSGTGELFF. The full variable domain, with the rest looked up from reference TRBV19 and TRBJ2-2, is DGGITQSPKYLFRKEGQNVTLSCEQNLNHDAMYWYRQDPGQGLRLIYYSQIVNDFQKGDIAEGYSVSREKKESFPLTVTSAQKNPTAFYLCASTTAGSGTGELFFGEGSRLTVL.

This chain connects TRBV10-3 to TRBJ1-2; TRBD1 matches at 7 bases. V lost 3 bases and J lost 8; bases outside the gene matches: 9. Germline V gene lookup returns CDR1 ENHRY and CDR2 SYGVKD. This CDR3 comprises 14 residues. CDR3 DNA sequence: TGTGCCATCAGTGACCCAGACAGGGCAGGAGGCTACACCTTC. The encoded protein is CAISDPDRAGGYTF.

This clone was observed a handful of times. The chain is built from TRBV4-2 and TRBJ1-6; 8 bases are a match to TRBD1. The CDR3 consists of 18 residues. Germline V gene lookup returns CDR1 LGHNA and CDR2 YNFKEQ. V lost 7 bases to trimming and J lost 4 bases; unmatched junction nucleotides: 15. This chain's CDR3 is CASTKGDPTGDYNSPLHF. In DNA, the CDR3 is TGTGCCAGCACCAAGGGGGACCCGACAGGGGATTATAATTCACCCCTCCACTTT.

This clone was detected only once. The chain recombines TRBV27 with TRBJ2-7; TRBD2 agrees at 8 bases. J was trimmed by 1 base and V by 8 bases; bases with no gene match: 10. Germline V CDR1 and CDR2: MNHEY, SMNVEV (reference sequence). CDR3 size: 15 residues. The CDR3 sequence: CASQTSGGRSYEQYF. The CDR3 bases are TGTGCCAGCCAAACTAGCGGAGGGAGATCCTACGAGCAGTACTTC.

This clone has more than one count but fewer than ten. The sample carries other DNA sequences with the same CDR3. Here the CDR3 reads CASSLEGRVGTEAFF. CDR3 sequence (DNA): TGTGCCAGCAGCTTAGAGGGCAGGGTGGGCACTGAAGCTTTCTTT. This chain connects TRBV7-2 to TRBJ1-1; tentative D call: TRBD1 (5 bases). V lost 1 base to trimming and J lost 4 bases, with 13 bases between them. The germline CDR1 and CDR2 sequences are SGHTA and FQGNSA. The CDR3 is 15 residues long.

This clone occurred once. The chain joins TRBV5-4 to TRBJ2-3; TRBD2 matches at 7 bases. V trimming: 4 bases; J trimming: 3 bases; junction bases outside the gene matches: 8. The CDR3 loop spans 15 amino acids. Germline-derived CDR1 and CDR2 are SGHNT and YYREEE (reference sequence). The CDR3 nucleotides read TGTGCCAGCAGCGCCGGGACTACCTGGACAGATACGCAGTATTTT. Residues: CASSAGTTWTDTQYF.

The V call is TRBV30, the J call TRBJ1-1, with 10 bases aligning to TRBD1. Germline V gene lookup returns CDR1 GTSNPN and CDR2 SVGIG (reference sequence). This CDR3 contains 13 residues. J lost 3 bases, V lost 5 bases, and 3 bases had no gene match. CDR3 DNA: TGTGCCTGGGCCGGACAGGGGGACACTGAAGCTTTCTTT. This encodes CAWAGQGDTEAFF.

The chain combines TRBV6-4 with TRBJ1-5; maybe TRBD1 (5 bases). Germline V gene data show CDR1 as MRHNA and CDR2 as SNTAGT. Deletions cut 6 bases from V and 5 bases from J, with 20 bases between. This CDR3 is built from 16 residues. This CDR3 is CASRSPGTGGDQPQHF. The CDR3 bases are TGTGCCAGCAGGTCCCCGGGTACAGGCGGGGATCAGCCCCAGCATTTT.

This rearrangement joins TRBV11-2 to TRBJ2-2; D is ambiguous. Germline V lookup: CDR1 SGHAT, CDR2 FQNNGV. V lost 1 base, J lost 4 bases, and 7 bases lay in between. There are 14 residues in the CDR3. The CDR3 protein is CASSLGPSTGELFF. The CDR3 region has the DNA TGTGCCAGCAGCTTAGGCCCTAGCACCGGGGAGCTGTTTTTT.

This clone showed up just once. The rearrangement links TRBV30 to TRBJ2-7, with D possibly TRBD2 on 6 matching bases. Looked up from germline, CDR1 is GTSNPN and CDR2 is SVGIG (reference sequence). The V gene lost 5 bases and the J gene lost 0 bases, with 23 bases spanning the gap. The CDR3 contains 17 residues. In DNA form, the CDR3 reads TGTGCCTGGCTCACCCTTACGGGGGACGTACTCTCCTACGAGCAGTACTTC. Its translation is CAWLTLTGDVLSYEQYF.

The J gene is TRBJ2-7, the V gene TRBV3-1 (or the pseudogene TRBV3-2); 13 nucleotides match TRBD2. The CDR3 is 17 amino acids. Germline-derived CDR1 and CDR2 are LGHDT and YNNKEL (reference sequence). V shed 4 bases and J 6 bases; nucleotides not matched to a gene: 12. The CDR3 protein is CASSPGLAGAPMFEQYF. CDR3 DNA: TGTGCCAGCAGCCCTGGACTAGCGGGAGCTCCGATGTTCGAGCAGTACTTC.